This is a list of T cell receptor beta chains from one sample in a study of technical replicates of blood from several donors. Repertoires were generated with immunoSEQ multiplex PCR, while TCRdb's copy carries only in-frame clones and drops some. The sample holds around 50,000 clones; 90% to 97% are singletons and the top ten take 0.35% to 0.45%. Sequencing was carried out using T cells isolated from PBMCs. These receptors were collected from a human donor in good health. Both conserved end residues are part of each CDR3. A D gene is named only where the DNA matches it firmly. Clone size is shown for a subset of rows, as once, few, many or a class of expanded clone.

J gene: TRBJ2-1; V gene: TRBV2; D gene: TRBD1; clone size: -; CDR3 DNA: TGTGCCAGCAGTCGACCGGACAGGGACAATGAGCAGTTCTTC; CDR3 protein: CASSRPDRDNEQFF
J gene: TRBJ1-5; V gene: TRBV27; D gene: -; clone size: -; CDR3 DNA: TGTGCCAGCAAGCGGGGGAGTTTGAGCAATCAGCCCCAGCATTTT; CDR3 protein: CASKRGSLSNQPQHF
J gene: TRBJ2-6; V gene: TRBV19; D gene: TRBD1; clone size: once; CDR3 DNA: TGTGCCAGTAGTCTCAGTTCTGTGGGACAGGGTTCCGGGGCCAACGTCCTGACTTTC; CDR3 protein: CASSLSSVGQGSGANVLTF
J gene: TRBJ1-1; V gene: TRBV19; D gene: TRBD1; clone size: once; CDR3 DNA: TGTGCCAGTAGTATGGGCAGGGGGCGCGTGAACACTGAAGCTTTCTTT; CDR3 protein: CASSMGRGRVNTEAFF
J gene: TRBJ1-4; V gene: TRBV4-2; D gene: -; clone size: once; CDR3 DNA: TGTGCCAGCAGCAACGGATCAGGGGAACTGTTTTTT; CDR3 protein: CASSNGSGELFF
J gene: TRBJ1-2; V gene: TRBV30; D gene: -; clone size: -; CDR3 DNA: TGTGCCTGGAGTGTTATAGGAGATTATGGCTACACCTTC; CDR3 protein: CAWSVIGDYGYTF
J gene: TRBJ2-6; V gene: TRBV2; D gene: TRBD2; clone size: -; CDR3 DNA: TGTGCCAGCAGTGAGCGAGCGGGATCCTTCTCTGGGGCCAACGTCCTGACTTTC; CDR3 protein: CASSERAGSFSGANVLTF
J gene: TRBJ1-1; V gene: TRBV9; D gene: TRBD1; clone size: -; CDR3 DNA: TGTGCCAGCAGCGGTAACTACAGGGGGAACACTGAAGCTTTCTTT; CDR3 protein: CASSGNYRGNTEAFF
J gene: TRBJ2-7; V gene: TRBV6-5; D gene: -; clone size: -; CDR3 DNA: TGTGCCTCCGGTATCAGGCGCTACGAGCAGTACTTC; CDR3 protein: CASGIRRYEQYF
J gene: TRBJ2-1; V gene: TRBV5-1; D gene: -; clone size: once; CDR3 DNA: TGCGCCAGCAGCTTGGGGAGCTCCAATGAGCAGTTCTTC; CDR3 protein: CASSLGSSNEQFF
J gene: TRBJ2-3; V gene: TRBV30; D gene: -; clone size: once; CDR3 DNA: TGTGCCTGGATCCCAGGACTAAGCACAGATACGCAGTATTTT; CDR3 protein: CAWIPGLSTDTQYF